The 10 T cell receptor beta chains listed next were all sequenced from one sample in a study of control samples from healthy donors and cancer patients. Assay used: immunoSEQ multiplex PCR; TCRdb lists only in-frame clones, some missing. Among about 140,000 clones, over 85% were seen once, and the ten largest hold approximately 10%. The sample was blood. These receptors were collected from a man younger than 40 in good health.

V is TRBV4-2 and J is TRBJ2-6; D is uncertain. V was cut by 3 bases and J by 0 bases, with 3 bases left in between. Per germline, CDR1 LGHNA and CDR2 YNFKEQ. CDR3 length: 14 amino acids. CDR3 in DNA: TGTGCCAGCAGCCAGACCTCTGGGGCCAACGTCCTGACTTTC. Translated: CASSQTSGANVLTF.

This clone was observed once. V gene TRBV6-6 combines with J gene TRBJ2-5; no clear D. This CDR3 has 14 amino acids. Germline V gene lookup returns CDR1 MNHNY and CDR2 SVGAGI (reference sequence). V was pared by 0 bases and J by 2 bases, with 7 bases between. The CDR3 loop is CASSYSARQETQYF. CDR3 bases: TGTGCCAGCAGTTACTCGGCACGACAAGAGACCCAGTACTTC.

The CDR3 nucleotides are TGTGCCAGCAGTGAACAGGGTGGGAGTGGTTGGTACGAGCAGTACTTC. This encodes CASSEQGGSGWYEQYF. The rearrangement uses TRBV6-1 and TRBJ2-7; either TRBD1 or TRBD2 may fit D (5 bases each). V lost 2 bases, J lost 4 bases, and 18 bases lay in between. Germline CDR1 reads MNHNS; CDR2 reads SASEGT. This CDR3 region has 16 residues.

This sequence joins TRBV19 and TRBJ1-3, with 8 nucleotides matching TRBD1. Germline CDR1 and CDR2: LNHDA and SQIVND (reference sequence). With V trimmed by 5 bases and J by 5 bases, 5 bases remained unmatched. This CDR3 region has 14 residues. CDR3 DNA: TGTGCCAGTAGTCCAGGGGGCAAAAGAAACACCATATATTTT. Protein: CASSPGGKRNTIYF.

The V call is TRBV28, the J call TRBJ1-1; D is unresolved. Germline CDR1 is MDHEN and CDR2 is SYDVKM. Trimming took off 4 bases at V and 3 bases at J, with 12 bases between the two ends. The CDR3 is 14 amino acids. The CDR3 nucleotides read TGTGCCAGCAGTTCGGTGACCGGGTACACTGAAGCTTTCTTT. Its protein is CASSSVTGYTEAFF.

This chain connects TRBV2 to TRBJ2-7; possible D gene TRBD2, 5 bases. This CDR3 has 13 residues. The germline V gene has CDR1 SNHLY and CDR2 FYNNEI. Between the trimmed V and J ends, which lost 6 bases and 2 bases, there was a span of 11 bases. Here the CDR3 reads CASSLASTYEQYF. As DNA, the CDR3 is TGTGCCAGCAGCCTTGCTAGCACCTACGAGCAGTACTTC.

The rearrangement uses TRBV5-1 and TRBJ2-3; TRBD2 matches at 8 bases. Germline CDR1 reads SGHRS; CDR2 reads YFSETQ. Trimming cost V 4 bases and J 3 bases; bases outside gene matches: 7. The CDR3 contains 15 residues. The CDR3, as DNA: TGCGCCAGCAGCGTGACCGGGACTAGGACAGATACGCAGTATTTT. Protein sequence: CASSVTGTRTDTQYF.

The V gene is TRBV9, the J gene TRBJ2-7; D is possibly TRBD2 (5 bases). The CDR3 consists of 14 residues. In germline, CDR1 is SGDLS, CDR2 YYNGEE. The V and J ends lost 4 bases and 5 bases respectively, with 16 bases between them. The CDR3 nucleotides are TGTGCCAGCAGCCCCCTCCCCACGGAGGACGAGCAGTACTTC. As protein: CASSPLPTEDEQYF.

V and J are TRBV7-9 and TRBJ2-1; possibly TRBD2 for D (6 bases). Germline CDR1 reads SEHNR; CDR2 reads FQNEAQ (reference sequence). CDR3 length: 15 amino acids. The V end lost 1 base, the J end lost 7 bases, and 14 bases lay between the germline ends. This CDR3 reads CASSLGPSAGNEQFF. CDR3 bases: TGTGCCAGCAGCTTAGGTCCTAGCGCGGGGAATGAGCAGTTCTTC.

V and J are TRBV28 and TRBJ1-5, with no clear D. Germline V gene data show CDR1 as MDHEN and CDR2 as SYDVKM. The V end lost 2 bases, the J end lost 6 bases, and 11 bases lay between the germline ends. The CDR3 length is 14 residues. CDR3 in amino acids: CASSLQLLSQPQHF. CDR3 bases: TGTGCCAGCAGTTTACAACTTCTAAGTCAGCCCCAGCATTTT.